This T cell receptor (beta chain) is from a study of post-analysis software for immune sequencing data. Study-level points and caveats: Relative to controls, patients had 5 or 6 TRBV segments at higher frequency, with TRBV5-6, TRBV5-1 and TRBV20-1 among these. Controls' normalized Chao1 diversity significantly exceeded that of multiple sclerosis patients.

Turning to this clonotype: What it binds is not known.

Every TCR beta cDNA library bore unique molecular identifiers. Between roughly 1 and 10 million T cells gave rise to around 500,000 cDNA molecules. TCRdb re-called the PCR reads through MiXCR, storing one row per CDR3 protein. Of some 370,000 distinct CDR3 sequences listed, roughly 30% were seen once; the top ten hold around 15%. This CDR3 has 12 amino acids. Germline V gives CDR1 SEHNR, CDR2 FQNEAQ (reference sequence). V was shortened by 6 bases and J by 10 bases, with 13 bases between the two germline ends. This chain links TRBV7-9 with TRBJ2-1; D is perhaps TRBD2 (5 bases). Sequencing was performed on blood. The TCR originated in a girl between 5 and 17 years old with multiple sclerosis. This CDR3 reads CASRPTTGEQFF. CDR3 in DNA: TGTGCCAGCAGACCCACAACGGGGGAGCAGTTCTTC.